Shown below are 23 T cell receptor beta chains from a single sample sequenced in a study of beta chain features in type 1 diabetes. Overall study findings and caveats: TCRB CDR3 length was moderately but significantly reduced in all four CD4+ subsets of Type 1 diabetes patients.

All of the isolated RNA was reverse transcribed, so expressed TCRB transcripts were sequenced. Profiling relied on immunoSEQ multiplex PCR, and the TCRdb table lists in-frame clones only, not all of them. The sample contains 300,000 to 350,000 clones, roughly 13% of which appear only once. No antigen has been identified for these receptors. The sequenced sample was naive CD4+ T cells from blood. The receptors derive from a woman in her late teens or twenties with type 1 diabetes.

This clone was counted between two and nine times. The gene calls are TRBV5-4 and TRBJ2-1; D call uncertain. The length of the CDR3 is 14 residues. Per germline, CDR1 SGHNT and CDR2 YYREEE (reference sequence). Deletions cut 5 bases from V and 0 bases from J, with 9 bases between. CDR3 sequence: CASSTPSSYNEQFF. In nucleotides, the CDR3 is TGTGCCAGCAGTACTCCGAGCTCCTACAATGAGCAGTTCTTC.

The chain carries TRBV5-1 and TRBJ2-7, with TRBD1 as a possible D gene (6 bases). V lost 4 bases and J lost 3, with 8 bases in between. This CDR3 is built from 12 residues. Germline CDR1 reads SGHRS; CDR2 reads YFSETQ. CDR3: CASSPRGYEQYF. The DNA of the CDR3 is TGCGCCAGCAGCCCCAGGGGCTACGAGCAGTACTTC.

This clone has only a few counts. The gene calls are TRBV28 and TRBJ2-7; no firm D call. The CDR3 sequence is 13 residues long. The germline V gene has CDR1 MDHEN and CDR2 SYDVKM. The V and J ends lost 5 bases and 7 bases respectively, with 15 bases between them. CDR3 nucleotide sequence: TGTGCCAGCAGTCCCTCCAACCCCAGAGAGCAGTACTTC. It encodes CASSPSNPREQYF.

In its sample, this clone was seen a few times. The chain uses TRBV2 and TRBJ2-1; the D gene is possibly TRBD1 (5 bases). Trimming took off 3 bases at V and 3 bases at J, with 12 bases between the two ends. The CDR3 is 15 amino acids. Per germline, CDR1 SNHLY and CDR2 FYNNEI. CDR3: CASSDARGHYNEQFF. For the CDR3, the DNA is TGTGCCAGCAGTGACGCTCGCGGACACTACAATGAGCAGTTCTTC.

The rearrangement joins TRBV4-2 to TRBJ2-1; the match to TRBD2 covers 11 bases. Per germline, CDR1 LGHNA and CDR2 YNFKEQ. The trim removed 0 bases at V and 5 bases at J, leaving 6 bases unmatched. The CDR3 runs 17 residues. CDR3 coding DNA: TGTGCCAGCAGCCAAGAAGGGCTAGCGGGAGGAAACAATGAGCAGTTCTTC. Amino acid sequence: CASSQEGLAGGNNEQFF.

This clone was found a few times. The chain has TRBV5-1 and TRBJ2-1; possibly TRBD2 for D (6 bases). The V gene lost 10 bases and the J gene lost 7 bases, with 18 bases spanning the gap. The CDR3 consists of 13 residues. Germline V gene lookup returns CDR1 SGHRS and CDR2 YFSETQ. The CDR3 sequence is CASRGTGSNEQFF. The CDR3 DNA is TGCGCCTCCCGGGGGACTGGGTCTAATGAGCAGTTCTTC.

In its sample, this clone was seen a few times. The chain joins TRBV14 to TRBJ2-5; TRBD2 aligns across 14 bases. The CDR3 runs to 14 residues. Trimming cost V 6 bases and J 5 bases; bases outside gene matches: 2. CDR1 and CDR2 from the germline V gene are SGHDN and FVKESK. Written as DNA, the CDR3 is TGTGCCAGCAGTCGGACTAGCGGGAGGGAGACCCAGTACTTC. Residues: CASSRTSGRETQYF.

This chain joins TRBV6-6 and TRBJ1-1; 9 bases align to TRBD1. The CDR3 is 15 amino acids. V shed 5 bases, J shed 3 bases, and the junction held 7 bases outside the gene matches. Germline V lookup: CDR1 MNHNY, CDR2 SVGAGI (reference sequence). The DNA of the CDR3 is TGTGCCAGCAGTGTAGAGGACAGGGGAGACACTGAAGCTTTCTTT. It yields the protein CASSVEDRGDTEAFF.

This chain joins TRBV7-2 and TRBJ2-5; no firm D call. The germline V gene encodes CDR1 SGHTA and CDR2 FQGNSA. The CDR3 has 14 residues. Trimming took off 0 bases at V and 2 bases at J, with 7 bases between the two ends. The CDR3 region has the DNA TGTGCCAGCAGCTTAGCGGGCCATCAAGAGACCCAGTACTTC. This codes for CASSLAGHQETQYF. The full variable domain, its missing parts supplied by reference TRBV7-2 and TRBJ2-5, is GAGVSQSPSNKVTEKGKDVELRCDPISGHTALYWYRQSLGQGLEFLIYFQGNSAPDKSGLPSDRFSAERTGGSVSTLTIQRTQQEDSAVYLCASSLAGHQETQYFGPGTRLLVL.

This clone has more than one count but fewer than ten. V is TRBV7-9 and J is TRBJ2-2; D not certain. Trimming left V 1 base short and J 7 bases short, with 10 bases between. Germline values: CDR1 SEHNR, CDR2 FQNEAQ (reference sequence). This CDR3 is 14 amino acids long. The CDR3 DNA sequence: TGTGCCAGCAGCTTAGACCTAGTCGGCGGGGAGCTGTTTTTT. Its translation is CASSLDLVGGELFF.

The chain employs TRBV7-3 and TRBJ2-7, with 12 bases matching TRBD2. The CDR3 sequence is 14 residues long. Germline-derived CDR1 and CDR2 are SGHTA and FQGTGA. J lost 11 bases, V lost 5 bases, and 10 bases had no gene match. CDR3 sequence: CASSPSTSGSPKYF. Written as DNA, the CDR3 is TGTGCCAGCAGCCCCTCGACTAGCGGGAGCCCTAAGTACTTC.

The genes are TRBV19 and TRBJ2-1, with D possibly being TRBD2 (6 bases). Trimming removed 1 base at V and 5 bases at J, with 12 bases between. The CDR3 sequence is 15 residues long. CDR1 and CDR2 (germline): LNHDA, SQIVND (reference sequence). The CDR3, as DNA: TGTGCCAGTAGTATAGCCGGGAGCCGGAACAATGAGCAGTTCTTC. The encoded protein is CASSIAGSRNNEQFF.

V usage is TRBV29-1 and J usage is TRBJ1-1, with no clear D. The V end was cut by 4 bases, the J end by 7 bases, with 16 bases between. Per the germline V gene, CDR1 is SQVTM and CDR2 is ANQGSEA. The CDR3 consists of 13 residues. The CDR3 region has the DNA TGCAGCGTTGTGAAAGGACTCAACGGTGAAGCTTTCTTT. Translation gives CSVVKGLNGEAFF.

The chain couples TRBV5-1 to TRBJ2-7, with D tentatively TRBD2 (5 bases). This CDR3 contains 15 residues. Trimming left V 4 bases short and J 3 bases short, with 17 bases between. CDR1 and CDR2 (germline): SGHRS, YFSETQ. The CDR3 sequence: CASSRGSPRDYEQYV. The CDR3 DNA follows: TGCGCCAGCAGCCGCGGGTCCCCAAGGGACTACGAGCAGTACGTC.

This clone was counted only a few times. The V and J genes are TRBV29-1 and TRBJ1-1; D uncertain. The CDR3 runs to 14 residues. Germline assignment: CDR1 SQVTM and CDR2 ANQGSEA. V lost 4 bases, J lost 3 bases, and 15 bases lay in between. The CDR3 DNA reads as TGCAGCGTTGTCTCGAGGTTGTTCGACACTGAAGCTTTCTTT. Protein sequence: CSVVSRLFDTEAFF.

This clone was counted only a few times. This sequence joins TRBV30 and TRBJ2-7, with 13 bases that match TRBD2. Germline V CDR1 and CDR2: GTSNPN, SVGIG (reference sequence). The CDR3 totals 14 residues. Losses at the gene ends were 3 bases for V and 2 bases for J; bases not matched to a gene: 1. The CDR3 nucleotides are TGTGCCTGGAGGGGACTAGCGGGGCCCTACGAGCAGTACTTC. Translated: CAWRGLAGPYEQYF.

In DNA form, the CDR3 reads TGTGCCAGCAGGAAGGGGCGGGAGGCCTACGAGCAGTACGTC. As protein: CASRKGREAYEQYV. V is TRBV6-5 and J is TRBJ2-7; 8 bases are shared with TRBD2. The CDR3 totals 14 residues. V dropped 6 bases and J dropped 2; count of bases not matched to a gene: 6. Germline V gene sequence: CDR1 MNHEY, CDR2 SVGAGI.

The table lists this clone with a few counts. This chain connects TRBV7-2 to TRBJ2-1; the match to TRBD1 covers 8 bases. CDR1 and CDR2 from the germline V gene are SGHTA and FQGNSA. The CDR3 spans 16 residues. With 1 base clipped from V and 2 bases from J, the junction kept 4 bases outside the gene matches. In nucleotides, the CDR3 is TGTGCCAGCAGCTTAGGACAGGGGTACACCTACAATGAGCAGTTCTTC. As protein: CASSLGQGYTYNEQFF.

The sample holds a few counts of this clone. The chain employs TRBV5-4 and TRBJ1-1; D might be TRBD1 (5 bases). Germline V CDR1 and CDR2: SGHNT, YYREEE (reference sequence). The germline V and J ends were trimmed by 2 bases and 0 bases, with 8 bases remaining between them. This CDR3 is built from 14 residues. The CDR3 DNA follows: TGTGCCAGCAGCTTAAGGGGATTGAACACTGAAGCTTTCTTT. Translation gives CASSLRGLNTEAFF.

The chain links TRBV2 to TRBJ2-1; D is perhaps TRBD2 (6 bases). The CDR3 has 15 residues. From germline, CDR1 is SNHLY and CDR2 FYNNEI. Trimming took 6 bases from V and 7 from J, leaving 19 bases between them. The CDR3 spells CASSQGLSSGNEQFF. The DNA of the CDR3 is TGTGCCAGCAGCCAGGGACTGTCGTCAGGGAATGAGCAGTTCTTC.

DNA of the CDR3: TGTGCCAGCAGTGAATATCGACTAGCGGCTCACAATGAGCAGTTCTTC. Translated: CASSEYRLAAHNEQFF. The chain couples TRBV25-1 to TRBJ2-1, with TRBD2 matching 9 bases. Per germline, CDR1 MGHDK and CDR2 SYGVNS. CDR3 length: 16 residues. V lost 0 bases and J lost 5; bases outside the gene matches: 5.

This clone came up a few times. V usage is TRBV29-1 and J usage is TRBJ1-1, with D perhaps TRBD1 (5 bases). CDR3 size: 15 residues. V was trimmed by 8 bases and J by 1 base, leaving 20 bases between them. The germline V gene encodes CDR1 SQVTM and CDR2 ANQGSEA. CDR3 nucleotide sequence: TGCAGCCCGGGGGGGAGGGAGAGGACGAACACTGAAGCTTTCTTT. Translated: CSPGGRERTNTEAFF.

This clone was seen a handful of times. This chain joins TRBV4-2 and TRBJ2-3; 9 nucleotides line up with TRBD2. Germline V CDR1 and CDR2: LGHNA, YNFKEQ. J lost 8 bases, V lost 1 base, and 16 bases had no gene match. The CDR3 is 18 residues long. The CDR3 nucleotides are TGTGCCAGCAGCCAAGCCGTTGTAGCGGGAGAGGGAATAGGTACGCAGTATTTT. Its translation is CASSQAVVAGEGIGTQYF.